These 14 T cell receptor beta chains share one sample of origin, sequenced in a study of CD8 T cells in ankylosing spondylitis. Study-wide results and caveats: A motif of 7 to 9 highly homologous TCR beta variants was seen as apparently characteristic of ankylosing spondylitis blood.

Their antigens are not known. TCRdb re-derived calls from the 5' RACE reads in MiXCR, one entry per CDR3 protein. This sample yields 450,000 to 550,000 distinct CDR3 sequences, of which about 5.2% are seen a single time; under 4.5% belongs to the top ten. The sequenced material came from blood, either unsorted or a sorted T cell fraction (not recorded which). These receptors came from a male donor with ankylosing spondylitis.

This clonotype showed up many times. V usage is TRBV9 and J usage is TRBJ2-7, with TRBD2 identical over 7 bases. Germline V CDR1 and CDR2: SGDLS, YYNGEE. The junction had 7 bases not matched to a gene; V was cut back by 0 bases and J by 7 bases. The CDR3 sequence is 14 residues long. The CDR3 sequence is CASSVAPGRGEQYF. The CDR3 DNA reads TGTGCCAGCAGCGTAGCCCCAGGGCGGGGGGAGCAGTACTTC.

This clonotype occurred many times. The J gene is TRBJ1-5, the V gene TRBV12-3 or TRBV12-4; TRBD1 agrees at 9 bases. The CDR3 length is 16 residues. V dropped 6 bases and J dropped 7; count of bases not matched to a gene: 13. The CDR3 here is CASSIRDREVRQPQHF. The CDR3 nucleotides are TGTGCCAGCAGCATTCGGGACAGGGAAGTAAGACAGCCCCAGCATTTT.

This clonotype was observed a handful of times. The chain employs TRBV5-1 and TRBJ2-1; D unclear. CDR1 and CDR2 from the germline V gene are SGHRS and YFSETQ. Trimming removed 3 bases at V and 5 bases at J, with 6 bases between. This CDR3 is 12 amino acids long. The CDR3 loop is CASSYVDNEQFF. Written as DNA, the CDR3 is TGCGCCAGCAGCTACGTCGACAATGAGCAGTTCTTC. The full variable domain, its missing parts supplied by reference TRBV5-1 and TRBJ2-1, is KAGVTQTPRYLIKTRGQQVTLSCSPISGHRSVSWYQQTPGQGLQFLFEYFSETQRNKGNFPGRFSGRQFSNSRSEMNVSTLELGDSALYLCASSYVDNEQFFGPGTRLTVL.

This clonotype was picked up many times. The chain couples TRBV12-3 or TRBV12-4 to TRBJ1-5; D is undetermined. This CDR3 comprises 14 residues. V lost 3 bases and J lost 3, with 9 bases in between. CDR3 amino acids: CASSFYGSNQPQHF. The CDR3 region has the DNA TGTGCCAGCAGTTTTTATGGTTCCAATCAGCCCCAGCATTTT.

This clonotype occurred many times. The V gene is TRBV10-3, the J gene TRBJ1-1; 9 bases line up with TRBD1. V shed 6 bases, J shed 4 bases, and the junction held 9 bases outside the gene matches. CDR1 is ENHRY and CDR2 is SYGVKD in the germline V gene. This CDR3 has 15 residues. Written as DNA, the CDR3 is TGTGCCATCAGACCTACGGGACAGGGTTCCACTGAAGCTTTCTTT. Amino acids: CAIRPTGQGSTEAFF.

This clonotype has only a few counts. CDR3 protein: CASSVIRVPSNTEAFF. CDR3 nucleotide sequence: TGTGCCAGCTCAGTTATCCGGGTGCCTTCGAACACTGAAGCTTTCTTT. The gene calls are TRBV18 and TRBJ1-1, with unresolved D. V was cut by 5 bases and J by 1 base, with 17 bases left in between. Germline CDR1 reads KGHSH; CDR2 reads LQKENI. The length of the CDR3 is 16 residues.

This clonotype has at least ten counts. The gene calls are TRBV7-2 and TRBJ2-3, with 12 positions matching TRBD2. The germline gives CDR1 SGHTA, CDR2 FQGNSA. V gave up 2 bases and J gave up 5 bases; unmatched junction bases: 8. The CDR3 covers 17 residues. The CDR3 sequence: CASSLWLAGGPQDTQYF. CDR3 nucleotide sequence: TGTGCCAGCAGCTTATGGCTAGCGGGGGGGCCCCAAGATACGCAGTATTTT.

Ten or more counts support this clonotype. This CDR3 reads CSVATGPGGTGELFF. Here the CDR3 DNA reads TGCAGCGTCGCTACAGGGCCCGGGGGCACCGGGGAGCTGTTTTTT. This sequence joins TRBV29-1 and TRBJ2-2, with D perhaps given as TRBD1 or TRBD2 (6 bases each). The CDR3 has 15 amino acids. Germline values: CDR1 SQVTM, CDR2 ANQGSEA. V lost 6 bases and J 4 bases, leaving 18 bases between the germline ends.

This clonotype turned up a few times. The rearrangement links TRBV7-2 to TRBJ2-1; 11 nucleotides line up with TRBD2. With V trimmed by 5 bases and J by 5 bases, 8 bases remained unmatched. The CDR3 is 16 amino acids. Germline V CDR1 and CDR2: SGHTA, FQGNSA. The CDR3 region has the DNA TGTGCCAGCAGCGGCTTCCCGGGACTAGCGGACAATGAGCAGTTCTTC. Its protein product is CASSGFPGLADNEQFF.

The V and J genes are TRBV6-5 and TRBJ2-3, with D perhaps TRBD1 or TRBD2 (5 bases each). Germline V gene lookup returns CDR1 MNHEY and CDR2 SVGAGI. The CDR3 runs 16 residues. Trimming left V 4 bases short and J 1 base short, with 15 bases between. In DNA, the CDR3 is TGTGCCAGCAGTTTAACCGGGACGTCCGGCACAGATACGCAGTATTTT. Its protein is CASSLTGTSGTDTQYF.

This chain joins TRBV7-9 and TRBJ1-2, with 7 bases lining up with TRBD1. V lost 4 bases and J lost 12; bases outside the gene matches: 8. The CDR3 length is 12 residues. Germline V lookup: CDR1 SEHNR, CDR2 FQNEAQ (reference sequence). The CDR3 coding sequence is TGTGCCAGCAGCTGGACAGGCCGTGGGAACACCTTC. Its protein product is CASSWTGRGNTF.

This clonotype was detected many times. The CDR3 sequence: CSAMGRAVEKLFF. The DNA for the CDR3 is TGCAGCGCCATGGGCAGGGCGGTTGAAAAACTGTTTTTT. The V and J genes are TRBV29-1 and TRBJ1-4; tentatively, D is TRBD1 (5 bases). V lost 7 bases to trimming and J lost 7 bases, with 16 bases between them. The CDR3 contains 13 residues. CDR1 and CDR2 from the germline V gene are SQVTM and ANQGSEA.

This clonotype has at least ten counts. The chain uses TRBV4-1 and TRBJ2-5, with D perhaps given as TRBD1 or TRBD2 (7 bases each). The ends were cut back, 1 base at V and 5 bases at J, with 20 bases in the middle. CDR1 and CDR2 from the germline V gene are MGHRA and YSYEKL. This CDR3 is built from 17 residues. CDR3: CASSQAPPDREGETQYF. CDR3 DNA: TGCGCCAGCAGCCAAGCCCCCCCTGACAGGGAGGGTGAGACCCAGTACTTC.

The chain combines TRBV20-1 with TRBJ2-1; 7 bases map to TRBD2. This CDR3 has 15 residues. The ends lost 0 bases at V and 3 bases at J; junction bases unmatched: 5. CDR1 DFQATT and CDR2 SNEGSKA come from the germline V gene (reference sequence). CDR3 sequence (DNA): TGCAGTGCTAGAGATTGGGCTAGCGGCTACAATGAGCAGTTCTTC. Translating gives CSARDWASGYNEQFF.